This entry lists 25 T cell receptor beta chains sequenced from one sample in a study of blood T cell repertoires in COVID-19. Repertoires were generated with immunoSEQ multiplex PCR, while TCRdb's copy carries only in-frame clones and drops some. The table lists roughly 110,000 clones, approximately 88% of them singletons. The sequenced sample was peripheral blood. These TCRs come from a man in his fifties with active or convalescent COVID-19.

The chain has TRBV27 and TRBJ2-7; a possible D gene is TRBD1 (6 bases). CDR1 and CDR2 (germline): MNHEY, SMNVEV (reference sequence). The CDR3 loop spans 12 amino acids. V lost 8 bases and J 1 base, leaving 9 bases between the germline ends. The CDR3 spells CASQGGSYEQYF. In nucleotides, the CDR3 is TGTGCCAGCCAAGGGGGTTCCTACGAGCAGTACTTC.

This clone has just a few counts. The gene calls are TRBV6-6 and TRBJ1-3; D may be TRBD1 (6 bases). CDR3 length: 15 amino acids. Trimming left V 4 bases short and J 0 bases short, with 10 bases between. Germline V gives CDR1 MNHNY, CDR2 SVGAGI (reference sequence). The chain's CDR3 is CASSWDTVSGNTIYF. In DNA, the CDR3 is TGTGCCAGCAGTTGGGACACGGTCTCTGGAAACACCATATATTTT.

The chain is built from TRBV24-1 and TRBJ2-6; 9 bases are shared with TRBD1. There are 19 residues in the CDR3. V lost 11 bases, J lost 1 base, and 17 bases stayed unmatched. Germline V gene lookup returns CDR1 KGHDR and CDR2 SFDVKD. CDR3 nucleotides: TGTGCCAACTACCTACCCGCGAGACAGGGGGGATCTGGGGCCAACGTCCTGACTTTC. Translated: CANYLPARQGGSGANVLTF.

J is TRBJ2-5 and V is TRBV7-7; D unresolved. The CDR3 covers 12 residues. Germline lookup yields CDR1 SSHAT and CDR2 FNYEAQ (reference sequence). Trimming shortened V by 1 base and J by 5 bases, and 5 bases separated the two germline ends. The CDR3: CASSLVSETQYF. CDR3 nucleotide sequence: TGTGCCAGCAGCTTAGTTTCGGAGACCCAGTACTTC.

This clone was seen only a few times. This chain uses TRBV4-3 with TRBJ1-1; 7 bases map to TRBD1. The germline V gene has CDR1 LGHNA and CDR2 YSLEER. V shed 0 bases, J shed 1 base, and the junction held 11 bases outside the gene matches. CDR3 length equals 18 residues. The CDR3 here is CASSQDIGGSGANTEAFF. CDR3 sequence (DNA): TGCGCCAGCAGCCAAGATATAGGGGGCTCCGGGGCGAACACTGAAGCTTTCTTT.

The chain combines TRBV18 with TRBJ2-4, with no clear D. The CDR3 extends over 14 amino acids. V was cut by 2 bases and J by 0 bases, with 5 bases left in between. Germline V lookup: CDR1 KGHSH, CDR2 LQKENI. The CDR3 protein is CASSPAIAKNIQYF. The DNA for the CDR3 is TGTGCCAGCTCACCAGCTATAGCCAAAAACATTCAGTACTTC. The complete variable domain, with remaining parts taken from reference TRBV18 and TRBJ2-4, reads NAGVMQNPRHLVRRRGQEARLRCSPMKGHSHVYWYRQLPEEGLKFMVYLQKENIIDESGMPKERFSAEFPKEGPSILRIQQVVRGDSAAYFCASSPAIAKNIQYFGAGTRLSVL.

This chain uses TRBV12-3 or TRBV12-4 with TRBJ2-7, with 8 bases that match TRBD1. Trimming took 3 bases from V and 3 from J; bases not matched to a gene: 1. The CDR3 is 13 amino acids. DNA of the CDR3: TGTGCCAGCAGTTTTACAGGGGGCTACGAGCAGTACTTC. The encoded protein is CASSFTGGYEQYF.

The CDR3 nucleotides read TGTGCCAGCAGCTCCTACGGCGCAGGGGGTTTGCGGGAATCCGGGGAGCTGTTTTTT. It specifies CASSSYGAGGLRESGELFF. The chain couples TRBV28 to TRBJ2-2, with D tentatively TRBD1 (7 bases). CDR1 and CDR2 (germline): MDHEN, SYDVKM. Trimming removed 6 bases at V and 6 bases at J, with 29 bases between. This CDR3 has 19 residues. The whole variable domain, remainder taken from reference TRBV28 and TRBJ2-2, is DVKVTQSSRYLVKRTGEKVFLECVQDMDHENMFWYRQDPGLGLRLIYFSYDVKMKEKGDIPEGYSVSREKKERFSLILESASTNQTSMYLCASSSYGAGGLRESGELFFGEGSRLTVL.

In nucleotides, the CDR3 is TGTGCCAGCAGTGAACCCCATCATAGCGGGACAAACACCGGGGAGCTGTTTTTT. This sequence encodes CASSEPHHSGTNTGELFF. V gene TRBV7-9 combines with J gene TRBJ2-2, with 8 nucleotides matching TRBD2. Per germline, CDR1 SEHNR and CDR2 FQNEAQ (reference sequence). CDR3 length equals 18 residues. V shed 6 bases and J 2 bases; nucleotides not matched to a gene: 14.

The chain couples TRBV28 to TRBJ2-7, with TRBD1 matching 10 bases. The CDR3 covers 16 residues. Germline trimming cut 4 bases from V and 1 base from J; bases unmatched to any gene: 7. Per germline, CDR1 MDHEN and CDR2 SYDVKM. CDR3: CASSSPSGQGSYEQYF. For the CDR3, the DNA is TGTGCCAGCAGTTCACCCTCGGGACAGGGGTCCTACGAGCAGTACTTC.

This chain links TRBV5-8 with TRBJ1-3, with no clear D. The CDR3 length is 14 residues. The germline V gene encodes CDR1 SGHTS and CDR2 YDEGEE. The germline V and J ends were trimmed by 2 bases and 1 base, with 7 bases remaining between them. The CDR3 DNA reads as TGTGCCAGCAGCTTTGGAGGATCTGGAAACACCATATATTTT. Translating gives CASSFGGSGNTIYF.

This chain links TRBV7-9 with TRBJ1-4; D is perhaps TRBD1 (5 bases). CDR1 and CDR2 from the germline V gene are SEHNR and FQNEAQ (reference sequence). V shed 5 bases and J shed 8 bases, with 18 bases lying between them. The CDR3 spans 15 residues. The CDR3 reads CASSPGGGTPEKLFF. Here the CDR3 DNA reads TGTGCCAGCAGCCCCGGGGGGGGGACTCCCGAAAAACTGTTTTTT. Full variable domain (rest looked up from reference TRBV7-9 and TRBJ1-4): DTGVSQNPRHKITKRGQNVTFRCDPISEHNRLYWYRQTLGQGPEFLTYFQNEAQLEKSRLLSDRFSAERPKGSFSTLEIQRTEQGDSAMYLCASSPGGGTPEKLFFGSGTQLSVL.

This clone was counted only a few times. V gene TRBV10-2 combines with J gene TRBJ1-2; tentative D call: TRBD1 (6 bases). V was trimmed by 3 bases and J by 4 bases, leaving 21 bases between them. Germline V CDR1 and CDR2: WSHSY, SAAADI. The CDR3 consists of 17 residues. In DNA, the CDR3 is TGCGCCAGCAGTGATAGGACAGACTACCAGCAGGGCTATGGCTACACCTTC. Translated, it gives CASSDRTDYQQGYGYTF.

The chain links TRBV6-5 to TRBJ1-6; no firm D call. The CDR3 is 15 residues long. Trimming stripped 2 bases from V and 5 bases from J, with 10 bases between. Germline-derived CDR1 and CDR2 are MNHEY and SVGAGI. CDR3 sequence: CASSYGRLNNSPLHF. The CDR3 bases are TGTGCCAGCAGTTACGGCAGGCTCAATAATTCACCCCTCCACTTT.

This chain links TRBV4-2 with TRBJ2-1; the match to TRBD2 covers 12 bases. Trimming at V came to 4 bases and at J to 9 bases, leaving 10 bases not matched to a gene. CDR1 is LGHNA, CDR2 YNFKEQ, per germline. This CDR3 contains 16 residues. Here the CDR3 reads CASSRQTSGRSGEQFF. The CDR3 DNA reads TGTGCCAGCAGCCGACAGACTAGCGGGAGATCGGGTGAGCAGTTCTTC.

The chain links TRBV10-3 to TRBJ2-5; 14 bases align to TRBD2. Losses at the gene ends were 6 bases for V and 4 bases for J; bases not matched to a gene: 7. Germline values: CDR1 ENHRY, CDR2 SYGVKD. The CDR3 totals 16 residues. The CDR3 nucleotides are TGTGCCATCAGCTCAGGGACTAGCGGGAGTGGAGAGACCCAGTACTTC. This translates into CAISSGTSGSGETQYF.

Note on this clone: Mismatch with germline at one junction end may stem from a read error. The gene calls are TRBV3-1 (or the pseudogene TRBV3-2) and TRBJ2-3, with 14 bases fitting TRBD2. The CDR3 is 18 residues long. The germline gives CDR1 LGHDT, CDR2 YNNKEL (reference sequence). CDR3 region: CASSQGAGLAGETATQYF. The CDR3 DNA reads TGTGCCAGCAGCCAAGGCGCGGGACTAGCGGGAGAGACAGCTACGCAGTATTTT.

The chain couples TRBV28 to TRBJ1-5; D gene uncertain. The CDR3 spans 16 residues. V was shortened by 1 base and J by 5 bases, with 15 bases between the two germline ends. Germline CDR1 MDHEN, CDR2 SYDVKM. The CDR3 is CASSLSAWSRDQPQHF. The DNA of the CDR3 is TGTGCCAGCAGTTTATCCGCGTGGAGTCGGGATCAGCCCCAGCATTTT. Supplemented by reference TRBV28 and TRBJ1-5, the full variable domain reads DVKVTQSSRYLVKRTGEKVFLECVQDMDHENMFWYRQDPGLGLRLIYFSYDVKMKEKGDIPEGYSVSREKKERFSLILESASTNQTSMYLCASSLSAWSRDQPQHFGDGTRLSIL.

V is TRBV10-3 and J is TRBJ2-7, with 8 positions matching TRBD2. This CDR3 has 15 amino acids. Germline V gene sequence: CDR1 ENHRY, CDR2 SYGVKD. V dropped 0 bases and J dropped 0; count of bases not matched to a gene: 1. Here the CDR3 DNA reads TGTGCCATCAGTGAGTCAACTAGCGGCTCCTACGAGCAGTACTTC. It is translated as CAISESTSGSYEQYF.

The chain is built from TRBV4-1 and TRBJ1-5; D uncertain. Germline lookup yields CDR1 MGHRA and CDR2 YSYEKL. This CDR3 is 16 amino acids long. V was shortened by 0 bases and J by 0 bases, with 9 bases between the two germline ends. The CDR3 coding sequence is TGCGCCAGCAGCCAAGATCAACTGTATAGCAATCAGCCCCAGCATTTT. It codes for CASSQDQLYSNQPQHF.

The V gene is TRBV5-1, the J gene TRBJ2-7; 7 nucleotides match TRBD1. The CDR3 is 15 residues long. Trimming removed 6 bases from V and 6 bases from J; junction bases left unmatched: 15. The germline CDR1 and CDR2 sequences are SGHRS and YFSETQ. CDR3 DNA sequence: TGCGCCAGCACCTCCGGCGTGAGGGGGCAGTTCGAGCAGTACTTC. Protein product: CASTSGVRGQFEQYF.

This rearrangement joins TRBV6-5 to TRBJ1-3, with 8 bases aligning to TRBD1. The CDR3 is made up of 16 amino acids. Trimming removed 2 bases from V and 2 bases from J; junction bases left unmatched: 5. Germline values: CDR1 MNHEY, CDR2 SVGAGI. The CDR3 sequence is CASSYNPDRAGNTIYF. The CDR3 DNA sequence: TGTGCCAGCAGTTACAACCCGGACAGGGCTGGAAACACCATATATTTT.

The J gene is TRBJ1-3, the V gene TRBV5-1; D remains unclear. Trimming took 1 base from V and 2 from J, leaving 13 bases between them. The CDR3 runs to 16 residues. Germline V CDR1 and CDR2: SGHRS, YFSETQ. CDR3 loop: CASSLTQTQTGNTIYF. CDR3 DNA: TGCGCCAGCAGCTTGACCCAGACTCAAACTGGAAACACCATATATTTT.

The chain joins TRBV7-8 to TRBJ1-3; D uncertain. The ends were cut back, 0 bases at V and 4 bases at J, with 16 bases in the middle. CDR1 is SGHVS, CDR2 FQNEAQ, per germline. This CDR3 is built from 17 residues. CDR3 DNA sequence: TGTGCCAGCAGCTTAGCTAGGTACGAGGGTGCGGGAAACACCATATATTTT. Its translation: CASSLARYEGAGNTIYF.

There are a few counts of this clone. CDR3 coding DNA: TGTGCCAGCAGCTTAGCCCTAGCGGGAGTGTCAGATACGCAGTATTTT. Encoded protein: CASSLALAGVSDTQYF. The chain has TRBV11-3 and TRBJ2-3, with TRBD2 identical over 10 bases. The CDR3 length is 16 residues. CDR1 and CDR2 (germline): SGHNT, YENEEA. V shed 1 base and J 4 bases; nucleotides not matched to a gene: 5.